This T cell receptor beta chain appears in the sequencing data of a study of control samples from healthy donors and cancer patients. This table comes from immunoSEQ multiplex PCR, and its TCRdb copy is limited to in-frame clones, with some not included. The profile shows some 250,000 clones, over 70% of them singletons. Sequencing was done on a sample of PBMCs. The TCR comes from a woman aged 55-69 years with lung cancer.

The CDR3 spells CASSQGPASGTQYF. DNA of the CDR3: TGTGCCAGCAGCCAAGGTCCAGCGTCAGGGACCCAGTACTTC. The rearrangement links TRBV3-1 (or the pseudogene TRBV3-2) to TRBJ2-5; no clear D. Germline V gene lookup returns CDR1 LGHDT and CDR2 YNNKEL (reference sequence). The CDR3 is 14 residues long. The V end was cut by 1 base, the J end by 7 bases, with 13 bases between.